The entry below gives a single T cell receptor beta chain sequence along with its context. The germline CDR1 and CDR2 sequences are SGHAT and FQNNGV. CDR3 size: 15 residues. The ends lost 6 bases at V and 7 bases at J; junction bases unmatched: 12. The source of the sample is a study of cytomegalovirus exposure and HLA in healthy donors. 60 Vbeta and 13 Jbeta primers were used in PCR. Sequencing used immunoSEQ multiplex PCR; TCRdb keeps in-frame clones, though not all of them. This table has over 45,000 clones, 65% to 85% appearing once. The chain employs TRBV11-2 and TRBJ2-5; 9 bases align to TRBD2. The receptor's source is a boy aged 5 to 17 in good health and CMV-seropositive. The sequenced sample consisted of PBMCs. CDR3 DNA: TGTGCCAGCAGTTTGGCGGGGGGGACCGCGGGGACCCAGTACTTC. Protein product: CASSLAGGTAGTQYF.